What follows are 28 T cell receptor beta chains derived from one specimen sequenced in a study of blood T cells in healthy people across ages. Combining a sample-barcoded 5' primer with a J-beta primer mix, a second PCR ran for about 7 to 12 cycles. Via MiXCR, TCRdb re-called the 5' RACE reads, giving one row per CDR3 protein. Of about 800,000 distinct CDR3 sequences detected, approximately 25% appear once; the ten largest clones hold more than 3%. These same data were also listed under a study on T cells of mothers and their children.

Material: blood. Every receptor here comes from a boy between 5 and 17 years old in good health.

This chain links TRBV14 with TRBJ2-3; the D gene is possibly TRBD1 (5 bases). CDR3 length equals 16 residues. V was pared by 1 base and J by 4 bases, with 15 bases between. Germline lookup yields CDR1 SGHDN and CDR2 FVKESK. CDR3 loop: CASSQGRYLGADTQYF. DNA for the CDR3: TGTGCCAGCAGCCAAGGAAGATACTTAGGGGCAGATACGCAGTATTTT.

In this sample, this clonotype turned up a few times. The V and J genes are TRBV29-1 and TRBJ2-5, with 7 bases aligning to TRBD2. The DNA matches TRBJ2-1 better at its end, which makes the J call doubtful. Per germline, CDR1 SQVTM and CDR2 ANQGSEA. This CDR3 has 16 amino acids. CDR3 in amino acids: CSVEENPLARYNEQFF. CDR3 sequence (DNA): TGCAGCGTTGAAGAGAACCCACTAGCGAGATACAATGAGCAGTTCTTC.

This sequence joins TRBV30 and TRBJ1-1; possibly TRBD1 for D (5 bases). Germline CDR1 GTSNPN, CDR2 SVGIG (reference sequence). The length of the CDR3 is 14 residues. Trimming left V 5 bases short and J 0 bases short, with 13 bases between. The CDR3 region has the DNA TGTGCCTGGGACCCGGGGGGGATGAACACTGAAGCTTTCTTT. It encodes CAWDPGGMNTEAFF.

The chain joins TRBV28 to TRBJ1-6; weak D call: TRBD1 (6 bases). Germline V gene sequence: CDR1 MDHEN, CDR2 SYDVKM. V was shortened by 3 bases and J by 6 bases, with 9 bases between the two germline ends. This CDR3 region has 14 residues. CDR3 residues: CASSFHRVNSPLHF. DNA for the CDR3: TGTGCCAGCAGTTTCCACAGGGTTAATTCACCCCTCCACTTT.

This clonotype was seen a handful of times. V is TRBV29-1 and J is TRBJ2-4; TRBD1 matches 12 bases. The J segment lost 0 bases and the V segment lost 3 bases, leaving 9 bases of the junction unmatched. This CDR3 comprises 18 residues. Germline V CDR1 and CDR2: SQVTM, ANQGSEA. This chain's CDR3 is CSVEGGGQGALAKNIQYF. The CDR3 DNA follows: TGCAGCGTTGAGGGTGGGGGACAGGGGGCATTAGCCAAAAACATTCAGTACTTC.

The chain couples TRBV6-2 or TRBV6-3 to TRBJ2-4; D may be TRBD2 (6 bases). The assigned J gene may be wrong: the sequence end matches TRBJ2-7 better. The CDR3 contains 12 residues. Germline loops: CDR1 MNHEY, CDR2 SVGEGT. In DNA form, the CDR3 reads TGTGCCAGCAGTTACAGGGACTCCGAGCAGTACTTC. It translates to CASSYRDSEQYF.

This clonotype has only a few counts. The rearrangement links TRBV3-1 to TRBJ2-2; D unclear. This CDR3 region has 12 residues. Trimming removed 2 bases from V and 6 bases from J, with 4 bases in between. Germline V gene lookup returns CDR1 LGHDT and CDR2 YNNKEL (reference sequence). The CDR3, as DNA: TGTGCCAGCAGCCAACTCGCCGGGGAGCTGTTTTTT. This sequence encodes CASSQLAGELFF.

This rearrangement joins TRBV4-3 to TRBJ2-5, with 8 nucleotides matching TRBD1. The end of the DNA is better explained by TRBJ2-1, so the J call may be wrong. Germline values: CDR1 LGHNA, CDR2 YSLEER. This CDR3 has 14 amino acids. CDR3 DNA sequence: TGCGCCAGCAGCACCGGGACAGGTAACAATGAGCAGTTCTTC. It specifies CASSTGTGNNEQFF.

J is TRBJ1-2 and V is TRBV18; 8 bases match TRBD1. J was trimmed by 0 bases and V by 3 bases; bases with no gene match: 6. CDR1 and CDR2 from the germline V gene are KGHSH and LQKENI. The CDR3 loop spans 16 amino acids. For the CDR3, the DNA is TGTGCCAGCTCACCTCAGGGGGCTCCCCCTAACTATGGCTACACCTTC. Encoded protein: CASSPQGAPPNYGYTF.

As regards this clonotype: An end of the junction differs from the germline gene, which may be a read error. The chain's CDR3 is CSASSGTSHQETQHF. For the CDR3, the DNA is TGCAGTGCTAGTTCCGGGACTAGCCACCAAGAGACCCAGCACTTC. The chain employs TRBV20-1 and TRBJ2-5; TRBD2 agrees at 9 bases. The CDR3 is made up of 15 amino acids. From germline, CDR1 is DFQATT and CDR2 SNEGSKA (reference sequence).

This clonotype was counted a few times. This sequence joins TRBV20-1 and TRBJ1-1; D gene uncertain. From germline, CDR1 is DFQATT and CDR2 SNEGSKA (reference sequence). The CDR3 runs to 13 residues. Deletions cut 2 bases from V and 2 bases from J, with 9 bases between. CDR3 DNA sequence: TGCAGTGCTAGAAAGGACGGCAACACTGAAGCTTTCTTT. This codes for CSARKDGNTEAFF.

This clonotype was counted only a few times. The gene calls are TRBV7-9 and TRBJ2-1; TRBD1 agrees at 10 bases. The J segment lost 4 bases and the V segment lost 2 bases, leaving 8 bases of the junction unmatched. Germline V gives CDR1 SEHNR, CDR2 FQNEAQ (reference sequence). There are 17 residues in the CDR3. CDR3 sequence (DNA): TGTGCCAGCAGCTTACTTGGTCTGGGACAGGGGTACAATGAGCAGTTCTTC. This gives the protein CASSLLGLGQGYNEQFF. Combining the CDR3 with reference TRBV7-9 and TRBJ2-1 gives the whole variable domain DTGVSQNPRHKITKRGQNVTFRCDPISEHNRLYWYRQTLGQGPEFLTYFQNEAQLEKSRLLSDRFSAERPKGSFSTLEIQRTEQGDSAMYLCASSLLGLGQGYNEQFFGPGTRLTVL.

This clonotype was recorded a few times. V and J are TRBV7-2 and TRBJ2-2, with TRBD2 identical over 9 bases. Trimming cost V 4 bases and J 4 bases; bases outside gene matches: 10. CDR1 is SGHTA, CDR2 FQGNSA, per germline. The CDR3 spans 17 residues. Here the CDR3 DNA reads TGTGCCAGCAGCTCGGAAGGACTAGCGATTTTCACCGGGGAGCTGTTTTTT. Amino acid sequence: CASSSEGLAIFTGELFF.

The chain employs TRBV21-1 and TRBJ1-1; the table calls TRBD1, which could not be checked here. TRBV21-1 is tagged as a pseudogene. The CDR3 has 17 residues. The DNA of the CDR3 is TGTGCCAGCAGCCGAAGGGGGACAGGGCGTTGTGGCACTGAAGCTTTCTTT. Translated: CASSRRGTGRCGTEAFF.

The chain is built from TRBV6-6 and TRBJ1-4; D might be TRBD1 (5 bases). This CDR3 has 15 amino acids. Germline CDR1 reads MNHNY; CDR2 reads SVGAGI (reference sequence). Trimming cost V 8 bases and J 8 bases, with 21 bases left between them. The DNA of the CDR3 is TGTGCCAGCCAAAACCCCGGGGGAGGAGAGGAAAAACTGTTTTTT. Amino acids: CASQNPGGGEEKLFF.

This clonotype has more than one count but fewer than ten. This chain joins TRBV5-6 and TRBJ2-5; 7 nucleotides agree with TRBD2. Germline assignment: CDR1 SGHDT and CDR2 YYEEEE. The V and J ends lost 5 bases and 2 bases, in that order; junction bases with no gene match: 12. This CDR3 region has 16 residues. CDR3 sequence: CASRRSGVLTQETQYF. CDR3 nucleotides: TGTGCCAGCAGGCGAAGCGGGGTCCTCACACAAGAGACCCAGTACTTC. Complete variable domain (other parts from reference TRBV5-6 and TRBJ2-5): DAGVTQSPTHLIKTRGQQVTLRCSPKSGHDTVSWYQQALGQGPQFIFQYYEEEERQRGNFPDRFSGHQFPNYSSELNVNALLLGDSALYLCASRRSGVLTQETQYFGPGTRLLVL.

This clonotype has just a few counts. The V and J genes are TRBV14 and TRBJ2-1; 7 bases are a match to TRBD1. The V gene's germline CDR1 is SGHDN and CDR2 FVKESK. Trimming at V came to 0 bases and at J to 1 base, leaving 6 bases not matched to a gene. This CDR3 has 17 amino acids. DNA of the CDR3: TGTGCCAGCAGCCAAGAGCCACAGGGGATATCCTACAATGAGCAGTTCTTC. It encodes CASSQEPQGISYNEQFF.

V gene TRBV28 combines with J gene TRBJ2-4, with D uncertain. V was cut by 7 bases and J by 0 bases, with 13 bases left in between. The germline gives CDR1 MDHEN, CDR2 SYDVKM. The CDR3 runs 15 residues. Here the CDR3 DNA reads TGTGCCAGCAACCCCCAAGGCCTAGCCAAAAACATTCAGTACTTC. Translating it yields CASNPQGLAKNIQYF.

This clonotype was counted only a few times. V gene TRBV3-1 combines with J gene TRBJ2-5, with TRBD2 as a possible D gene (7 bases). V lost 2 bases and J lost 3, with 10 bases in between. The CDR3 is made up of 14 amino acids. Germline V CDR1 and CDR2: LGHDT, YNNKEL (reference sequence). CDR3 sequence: CASSQRGTKETQYF. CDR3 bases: TGTGCCAGCAGCCAAAGGGGGACTAAAGAGACCCAGTACTTC.

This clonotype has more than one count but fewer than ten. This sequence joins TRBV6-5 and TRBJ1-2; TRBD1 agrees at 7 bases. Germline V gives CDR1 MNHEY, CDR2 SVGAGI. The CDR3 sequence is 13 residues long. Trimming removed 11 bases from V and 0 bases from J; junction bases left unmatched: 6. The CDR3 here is CAYRDSSNYGYTF. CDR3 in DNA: TGTGCCTACCGGGACAGCTCTAACTATGGCTACACCTTC.

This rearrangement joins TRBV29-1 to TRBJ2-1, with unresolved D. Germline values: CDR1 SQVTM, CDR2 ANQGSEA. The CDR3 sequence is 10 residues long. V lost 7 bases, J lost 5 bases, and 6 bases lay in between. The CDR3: CSAVNNEQFF. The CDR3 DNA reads TGCAGCGCTGTAAACAATGAGCAGTTCTTC.

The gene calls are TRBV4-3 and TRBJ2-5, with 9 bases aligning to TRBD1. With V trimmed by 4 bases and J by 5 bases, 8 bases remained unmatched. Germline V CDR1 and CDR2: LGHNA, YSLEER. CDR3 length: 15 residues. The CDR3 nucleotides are TGCGCCAGCAGCCCTGACGGGACAGGGCAGGAGACCCAGTACTTC. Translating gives CASSPDGTGQETQYF.

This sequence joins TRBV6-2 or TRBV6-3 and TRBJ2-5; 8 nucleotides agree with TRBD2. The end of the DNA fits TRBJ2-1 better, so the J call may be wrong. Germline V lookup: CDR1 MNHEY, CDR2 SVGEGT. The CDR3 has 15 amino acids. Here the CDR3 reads CASSPSGLVVNEQFF. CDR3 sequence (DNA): TGTGCCAGCAGTCCCTCGGGACTAGTGGTCAATGAGCAGTTCTTC.

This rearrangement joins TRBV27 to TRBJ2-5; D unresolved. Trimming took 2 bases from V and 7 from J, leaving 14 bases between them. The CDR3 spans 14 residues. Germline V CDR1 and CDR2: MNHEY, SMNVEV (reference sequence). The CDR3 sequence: CASSLTPPLGTQYF. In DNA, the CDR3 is TGTGCCAGCAGTTTAACTCCCCCCCTAGGGACCCAGTACTTC.

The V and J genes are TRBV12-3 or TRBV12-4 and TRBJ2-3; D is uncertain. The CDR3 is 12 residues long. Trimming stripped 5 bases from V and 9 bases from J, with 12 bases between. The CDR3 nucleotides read TGTGCCAGCAGTCCCTACCCCGGGACGCAGTATTTT. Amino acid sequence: CASSPYPGTQYF.

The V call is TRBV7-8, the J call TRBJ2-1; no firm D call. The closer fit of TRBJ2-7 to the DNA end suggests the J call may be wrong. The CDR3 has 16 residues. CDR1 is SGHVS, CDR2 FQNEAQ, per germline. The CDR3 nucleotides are TGTGCCAGCAGTCTCCCGTATGGCAGAAGCTCCTACGAGCAGTACTTC. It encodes CASSLPYGRSSYEQYF.

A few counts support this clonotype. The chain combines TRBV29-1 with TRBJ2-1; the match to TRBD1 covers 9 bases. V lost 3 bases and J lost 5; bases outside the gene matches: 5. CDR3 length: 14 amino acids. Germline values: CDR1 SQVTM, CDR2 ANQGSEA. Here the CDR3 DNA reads TGCAGCGTTGATACAGGGGGCTTAAACAATGAGCAGTTCTTC. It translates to CSVDTGGLNNEQFF.

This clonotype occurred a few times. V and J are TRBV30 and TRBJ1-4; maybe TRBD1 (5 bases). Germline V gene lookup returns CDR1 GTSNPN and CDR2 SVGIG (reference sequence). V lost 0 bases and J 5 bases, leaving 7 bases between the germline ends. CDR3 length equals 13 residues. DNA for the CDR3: TGTGCCTGGAGTGTCGCAGGGAATGAAAAACTGTTTTTT. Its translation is CAWSVAGNEKLFF.